This is a list of T cell receptor beta chains from one sample in a study of shared clonotypes between healthy human individuals. The protocol was immunoSEQ multiplex PCR, while the TCRdb copy is restricted to in-frame clones and leaves out a portion. The sample shows around 700,000 clones, 92% of them seen only once. Sequenced sample: naive CD8+ T cells sorted from blood. The receptors shown here come from a man under 40 in good health. The CDR3 runs from the conserved cysteine through the conserved F or W. Rows may omit the clone size; those that give it use once, few, many or a size class.

>TRBV7-8|NA
CASSLEGPGLAEEGNKRETQYF
>TRBV27|NA
CASSFSSGMFGEQFF
>TRBV7-3|once
CASSSGGGPGELFF
>TRBV5-4|NA
CASSLSVQGAEEQYF
>TRBV19|NA
CASSFGRAAEQYF
>TRBV27|NA
CASSSLGQPYSGNTIYF
>TRBV4-3|NA
CASSQVLDADTQYF
>TRBV27|NA
CASSSSSGHRSYEQYF
>TRBV5-8|NA
CARDYRDRGRVGQFF
>TRBV11-2|NA
CASSGGVYIREQFF
>TRBV6-6|NA
CASSPTGVDTGELFF
>TRBV27|NA
CASSLAGQEQFF
>TRBV7-8|NA
CASSFFGQESSYNEQFF
>TRBV19|NA
CASSPRTSGRATDTQYF
>TRBV13|NA
CASSLGLAGDTGELFF
>TRBV19|NA
CASSILGYNEQFF
>TRBV7-2|NA
CASSLNSGASRTDTQYF
>TRBV5-5|NA
CASSLVGAGNTEAFF
>TRBV2|NA
CASSESWGDGYTF
>TRBV5-1|NA
CASSSTSGNTIYF
>TRBV9|once
CASSVYGERNEQFF
>TRBV7-2|NA
CASSLDWQPQETQYF
>TRBV6-5|NA
CASSYSGWTSDNEQFF
>TRBV2|once
CASRAPGNTIYF
>TRBV28|NA
CASSKGQTGGAETQYF
>TRBV7-9|NA
CASSLGENSGANVLTF
>TRBV9|NA
CASSPRPSGSRETQYF
>TRBV7-9|NA
CASSPPRGRTNEKLFF
>TRBV27|NA
CASSSLLKRESYNEQFF
>TRBV7-2|NA
CASTPSPSSGNTGELFF
>TRBV4-2|NA
CASSPPQRDYTYNEQFF
>TRBV2|NA
CAMLAGANTGELFF
>TRBV6-6|NA
CASSGTTGGTEAFF
>TRBV27|once
CASSFGLAGHSYNEQFF
>TRBV7-9|NA
CASLGQGGDNEQFF
>TRBV19|NA
CASSIGTGVHTQYF
>TRBV11-2|NA
CASSFTGGLTEAFF
>TRBV27|NA
CASSFGRGLYEQFF
>TRBV28|NA
CASRPGIANYGYTF
>TRBV5-5|NA
CASSLDRPPGQYF
>TRBV5-6|NA
CASIPVGGEANYGYTF
>TRBV29-1|NA
CSVDSGNTGELFF
>TRBV30|NA
CAWNPGTGPTEAFF
>TRBV10-3|NA
CAIKREDSYEQYF
>TRBV29-1|NA
CSVEPGQGKNEQFF
>TRBV5-8|once
CASSLDVGSYEQYF